What follows is one TCR beta chain and its context. These data are taken from a study of glioma-infiltrating T cells after dendritic cell vaccination. Per germline, CDR1 MGHDK and CDR2 SYGVNS. The length of the CDR3 is 12 residues. V was shortened by 11 bases and J by 5 bases, with 12 bases between the two germline ends. Generated by immunoSEQ multiplex PCR, the TCRdb table keeps only in-frame clones and is missing some. Found here are around 100,000 clones, 81% of them singletons; the top ten hold about 12%. The chain is built from TRBV25-1 and TRBJ1-4; no clear D gene. Material: blood, obtained before dendritic cell vaccination. The receptor was isolated from a human donor with glioblastoma. CDR3: CAAQLGNEKLFF. As DNA, the CDR3 is TGTGCCGCGCAGCTAGGAAATGAAAAACTGTTTTTT. Full variable domain (rest looked up from reference TRBV25-1 and TRBJ1-4): EADIYQTPRYLVIGTGKKITLECSQTMGHDKMYWYQQDPGMELHLIHYSYGVNSTEKGDLSSESTVSRIRTEHFPLTLESARPSHTSQYLCAAQLGNEKLFFGSGTQLSVL.